The T cell receptor beta chain under discussion was sequenced for a study of response to subunit inactivated influenza vaccine. TCRdb fed the RT-PCR reads into MiXCR, producing one record per CDR3 protein. The table includes 500,000 to 550,000 distinct CDR3 sequences, less than 10% detected once. Here the sequenced sample was PBMCs from blood, taken around 25 months after vaccination. This clonotype was obtained from a man between 50 and 70 years old who received an inactivated influenza vaccine.

CDR3 nucleotides: TGTGCCAGCAGCGGACAGGGGGAGTTGCCTGTGGATACGCAGTATTTT. Translating it yields CASSGQGELPVDTQYF. The rearrangement links TRBV7-6 to TRBJ2-3; 10 nucleotides line up with TRBD1. J gave up 6 bases and V 5 bases, and 11 bases lay outside the gene matches. CDR3 length equals 16 residues. The V gene's germline CDR1 is SGHVS and CDR2 FNYEAQ.